This is a list of T cell receptor beta chains from one sample in a study of cytomegalovirus exposure and HLA in healthy donors. Repertoires were generated with immunoSEQ multiplex PCR, while TCRdb's copy carries only in-frame clones and drops some. The sample has over 110,000 clones; around 79% are singletons. The sample taken for sequencing was PBMCs. The receptors shown here come from a woman between 50 and 59 years old in good health and CMV-seropositive. Each CDR3 is given with its conserved first and last residue. A D gene is named only where the DNA matches it firmly. Some rows mark clone size as missing; the rest say once, few, many or name a class of expanded clone.

j_call clone_size d_call v_call cdr3_nt cdr3_aa
TRBJ1-6 - TRBD1 TRBV27 TGTGCCAGCAGATCGAAGACAGGGGCAGGGGAATATAATTCACCCCTCCACTTT CASRSKTGAGEYNSPLHF
TRBJ2-3 once TRBD1 TRBV7-2 TGTGCCAGCAGCGAGCAGGGACAGGGTTCCGCAGATACGCAGTATTTT CASSEQGQGSADTQYF
TRBJ2-3 - TRBD2 TRBV7-2 TGTGCCAGCAGCGGGCGGGGGATGGACACAGATACGCAGTATTTT CASSGRGMDTDTQYF
TRBJ1-4 - - TRBV20-1 TGCAGTGCTACTACCAGGGAAAAACTGTTTTTT CSATTREKLFF
TRBJ2-3 - TRBD2 TRBV19 TGTGCCAGTAGTATAGCGGCTAGCGGGGTTGATACGCAGTATTTT CASSIAASGVDTQYF
TRBJ1-2 once - TRBV9 TGTGCCAGCAGCACTCACCGGGCAGGGTTGGGAAGCTACACCTTC CASSTHRAGLGSYTF
TRBJ1-1 - - TRBV9 TGTGCCAGCAGCGTGGGAGGTGGGAGGACTGAAGCTTTCTTT CASSVGGGRTEAFF
TRBJ1-1 - TRBD1 TRBV18 TGTGCCAGCTCACTCCCAGGGGGGAAGAACACTGAAGCTTTCTTT CASSLPGGKNTEAFF
TRBJ2-7 - - TRBV28 TGTGCCAGCAGTTACCCCCGGCAGGGTCTTCCCTACGAGCAGTACTTC CASSYPRQGLPYEQYF
TRBJ2-5 - - TRBV19 TGTGCCAGTAGCCCTGGAGGGCTGGGTGAGACCCAGTACTTC CASSPGGLGETQYF
TRBJ1-1 - - TRBV6-1 TGTGCCAGCAGCCCGGTGGGGGGGATGAACACTGAAGCTTTCTTT CASSPVGGMNTEAFF
TRBJ1-5 - - TRBV19 TGTGCCAGTAGTACCGGGGGATCGAGGCCCCAGCATTTT CASSTGGSRPQHF
TRBJ1-1 - TRBD1 TRBV2 TGTGCCATTCCTTTTCGGACAGGGGGTTCTGAAGCTTTCTTT CAIPFRTGGSEAFF
TRBJ2-1 few TRBD1 TRBV7-9 TGTGCCAGCACCTCTAGGGGACAGGGCGTAAATGAGCAGTTCTTC CASTSRGQGVNEQFF
TRBJ2-2 - - TRBV4-1 TGCGCCAGCAGCCAAGCTTCTCAGGGCGGGGAGCTGTTTTTT CASSQASQGGELFF
TRBJ1-1 - - TRBV5-1 TGCGCCAGCAGCTTGGATCTTCCCCGAACGGGCACTGAAGCTTTCTTT CASSLDLPRTGTEAFF
TRBJ2-2 - TRBD2 TRBV7-8 TGTGCCAGCAGCATCCGGACTAGCGCGCCGAGGGAGCTGTTTTTT CASSIRTSAPRELFF
TRBJ1-6 - TRBD1 TRBV20-1 TGCAGTGCAAGACAGGGGCGACCCCTCCACTTT CSARQGRPLHF
TRBJ1-4 - TRBD1 TRBV19 TGTGCCAGTATTTATACCGGGACAGGGAATGAAAAACTGTTTTTT CASIYTGTGNEKLFF
TRBJ2-7 once - TRBV18 TGTGCCAGCTCACCACCTGACTCATGGCGGTCGTACGAGCAGTACTTC CASSPPDSWRSYEQYF
TRBJ1-2 - TRBD1 TRBV5-4 TGTGCCAGCAGCTTTCAGGGGGCGCATGGCTACACCTTC CASSFQGAHGYTF
TRBJ2-3 - - TRBV29-1 TGCAGCGTTGAAGCGTACTCAGGGGCTGAGGATACGCAGTATTTT CSVEAYSGAEDTQYF
TRBJ1-1 once - TRBV21-1 TGTGCCAGCAGCAAACCCGTAAGGGACAGGGGGGTGAACACTGAAGCTTTCTTT CASSKPVRDRGVNTEAFF
TRBJ2-7 - - TRBV10-3 TGTGCCATCAGTCGACAGGACTACGAGCAGTACTTC CAISRQDYEQYF
TRBJ2-5 - TRBD2 TRBV7-6 TGTGCCAGCAGCTTAGAAGGACTAGCGGGGGGGCAAGAGACCCAGTACTTC CASSLEGLAGGQETQYF
TRBJ2-1 - - TRBV4-1 TGCGCCAGCAGCCAAGCCTCCGGGGGCTCCTACAATGAGCAGTTCTTC CASSQASGGSYNEQFF
TRBJ2-7 - - TRBV9 TGTGCCAGCAGCGTAGGAATCAGGCCTTTTTCAAGCTCCTACGAGCAGTACTTC CASSVGIRPFSSSYEQYF
TRBJ1-4 - TRBD1 TRBV5-1 TGCGCCAGCAGCCAATTGACAGGGGGCGATTACGAAAAACTGTTTTTT CASSQLTGGDYEKLFF
TRBJ2-5 - TRBD1 TRBV5-3 TGTGCCAGAAGCTTGGCGGGCAGGGGGCGGTGGGAGACCCAGTACTTC CARSLAGRGRWETQYF
TRBJ1-1 few - TRBV5-1 TGCGCCAGCAGCTTGCAGCCGAGGGGACTTTCGGCCAACACTGAAGCTTTCTTT CASSLQPRGLSANTEAFF
TRBJ1-4 - TRBD1 TRBV7-9 TGTTCCAGCAGCTTAGTTTCGGGGACAGGAGGGAATGAAAAACTGTTTTTT CSSSLVSGTGGNEKLFF
TRBJ2-5 few - TRBV27 TGTGCCAGCAGTTTGTATGGGGGACTGGAAGAGACCCAGTACTTC CASSLYGGLEETQYF
TRBJ2-1 - - TRBV30 TGTGCCTGGACTGAGACTAGCTACAATGAGCAGTTCTTC CAWTETSYNEQFF
TRBJ1-1 - TRBD1 TRBV14 TGTGCCAGCAGCCACAAGATCAGGACAGGGGGACGGACTGAAGCTTTCTTT CASSHKIRTGGRTEAFF
TRBJ1-1 - TRBD1 TRBV11-2 TGTGCCAGCAGGCACGGACAGGGAGTCCCTGAAGCTTTCTTT CASRHGQGVPEAFF
TRBJ1-6 few TRBD1 TRBV9 TGTGCCAGCAGCCCGGGACAGGGAAGGTCCTATAATTCACCCCTCCACTTT CASSPGQGRSYNSPLHF
TRBJ1-2 - TRBD1 TRBV7-2 TGTGCCAGCAGCTTAGTCACCGGGACAGGGGAAGGTGGCTACACCTTC CASSLVTGTGEGGYTF
TRBJ1-1 - TRBD1 TRBV6-5 TGTGCCAGCAGTTACCAAGCGACAGGGGCCCTCCAAGCTTTCTTT CASSYQATGALQAFF
TRBJ1-5 - TRBD1 TRBV7-2 TGTGCCAGCAGCTTGGACAGGTATCAGCCCCAGCATTTT CASSLDRYQPQHF
TRBJ1-2 - TRBD1 TRBV2 TGTGCCAGCATTACGACAGGGGATGGCTACACCTTC CASITTGDGYTF
TRBJ2-5 - - TRBV7-9 TGTGCCAGCAGCCCTACCCAGGTTAGGGACATAAAAGAGAACCAGTACTTC CASSPTQVRDIKENQYF
TRBJ2-7 once - TRBV5-6 TGTGCCAGCAGCTTGGACAGGTACGAGCAGTACTTC CASSLDRYEQYF
TRBJ2-3 - - TRBV13 TGTGCCAGCAGCTGGCCGGGACGGGGACTCACAGATACGCAGTATTTT CASSWPGRGLTDTQYF
TRBJ2-7 - - TRBV29-1 TGCAGCGTTGAAGCGGCAGGTACCTACGAGCAGTACTTC CSVEAAGTYEQYF